This TCR beta chain stems from a study of CD8 T cells in ankylosing spondylitis. Overall study results and limits: Disease-linked clones reportedly concentrated significantly in matched ankylosing spondylitis synovial fluid.

Each CDR3 protein is one row after TCRdb ran MiXCR on the 5' RACE reads. This table holds about 52,000 distinct CDR3 sequences, roughly 7.3% found once. This clonotype showed up just a few times. No antigen is known for it. Germline loops: CDR1 SGHTA, CDR2 FQGTGA. The CDR3 spans 13 residues. The V end was cut by 6 bases, the J end by 6 bases, with 13 bases between. V usage is TRBV7-3 and J usage is TRBJ2-3; tentatively, D is TRBD1 (5 bases). Sequenced material: blood, either unsorted or a sorted T cell fraction (not recorded which). This sequence originates from a female donor with ankylosing spondylitis or in good health (not recorded which). DNA for the CDR3: TGTGCCAGCAGTATAGGGGTTGCGGATACGCAGTATTTT. Protein: CASSIGVADTQYF.